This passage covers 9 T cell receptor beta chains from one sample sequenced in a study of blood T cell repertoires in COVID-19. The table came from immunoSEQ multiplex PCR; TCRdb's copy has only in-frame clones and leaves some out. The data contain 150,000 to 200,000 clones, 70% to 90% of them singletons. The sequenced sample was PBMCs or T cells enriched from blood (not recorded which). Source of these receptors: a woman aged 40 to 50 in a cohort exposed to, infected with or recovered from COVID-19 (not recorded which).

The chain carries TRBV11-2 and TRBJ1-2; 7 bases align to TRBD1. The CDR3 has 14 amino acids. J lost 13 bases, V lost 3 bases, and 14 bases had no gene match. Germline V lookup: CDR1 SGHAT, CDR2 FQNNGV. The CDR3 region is CASSFLTGTAVGTF. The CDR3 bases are TGTGCCAGCAGCTTCCTTACCGGGACAGCGGTCGGCACCTTC. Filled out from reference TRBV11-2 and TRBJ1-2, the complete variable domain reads EAGVAQSPRYKIIEKRQSVAFWCNPISGHATLYWYQQILGQGPKLLIQFQNNGVVDDSQLPKDRFSAERLKGVDSTLKIQPAKLEDSAVYLCASSFLTGTAVGTFGSGTRLTVV.

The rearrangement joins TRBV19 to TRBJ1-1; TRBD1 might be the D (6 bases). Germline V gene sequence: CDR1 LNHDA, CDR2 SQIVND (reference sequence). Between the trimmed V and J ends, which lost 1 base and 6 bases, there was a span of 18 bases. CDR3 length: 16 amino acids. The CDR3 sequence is CASSIVPGVVFAEAFF. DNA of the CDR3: TGTGCCAGTAGTATAGTTCCAGGGGTGGTCTTCGCTGAAGCTTTCTTT.

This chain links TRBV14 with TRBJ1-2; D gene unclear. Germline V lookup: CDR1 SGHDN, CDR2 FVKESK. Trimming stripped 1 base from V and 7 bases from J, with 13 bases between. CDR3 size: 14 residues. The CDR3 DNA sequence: TGTGCCAGCAGCCAAGGGACCGCGGCGGGTGGCTACACCTTC. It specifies CASSQGTAAGGYTF.

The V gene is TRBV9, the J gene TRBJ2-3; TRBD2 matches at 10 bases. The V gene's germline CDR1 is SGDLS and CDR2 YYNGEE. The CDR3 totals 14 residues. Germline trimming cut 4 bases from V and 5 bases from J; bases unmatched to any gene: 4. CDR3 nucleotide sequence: TGTGCCAGCAGCCCAGCGGGAGGGTTAGATACGCAGTATTTT. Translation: CASSPAGGLDTQYF. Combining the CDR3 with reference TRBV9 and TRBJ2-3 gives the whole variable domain DSGVTQTPKHLITATGQRVTLRCSPRSGDLSVYWYQQSLDQGLQFLIQYYNGEERAKGNILERFSAQQFPDLHSELNLSSLELGDSALYFCASSPAGGLDTQYFGPGTRLTVL.

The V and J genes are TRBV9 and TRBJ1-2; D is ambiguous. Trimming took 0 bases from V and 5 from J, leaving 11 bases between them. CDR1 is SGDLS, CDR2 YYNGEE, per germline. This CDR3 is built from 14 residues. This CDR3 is CASSVGQVGYGYTF. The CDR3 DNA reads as TGTGCCAGCAGCGTAGGGCAGGTTGGTTATGGCTACACCTTC.

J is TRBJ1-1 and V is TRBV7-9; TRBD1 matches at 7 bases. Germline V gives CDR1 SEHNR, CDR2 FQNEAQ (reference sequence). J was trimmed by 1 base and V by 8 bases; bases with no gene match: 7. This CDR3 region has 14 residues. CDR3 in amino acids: CASGEYRGNTEAFF. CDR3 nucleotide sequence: TGTGCCAGCGGCGAATACAGGGGGAACACTGAAGCTTTCTTT.

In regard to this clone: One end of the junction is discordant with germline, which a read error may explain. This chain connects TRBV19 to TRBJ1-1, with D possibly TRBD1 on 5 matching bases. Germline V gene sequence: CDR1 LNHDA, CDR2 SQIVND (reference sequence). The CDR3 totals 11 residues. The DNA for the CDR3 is TGTGCCAGTAGTATAACCAACAGGCCCGCCTTT. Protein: CASSITNRPAF.

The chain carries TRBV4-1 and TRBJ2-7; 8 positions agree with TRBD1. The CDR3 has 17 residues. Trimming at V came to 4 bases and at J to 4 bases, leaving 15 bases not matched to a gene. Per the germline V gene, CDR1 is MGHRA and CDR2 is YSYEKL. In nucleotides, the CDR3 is TGCGCCAGCAGCCGAACCGCGACCGGGACAGGAGGGTACGAGCAGTACTTC. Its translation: CASSRTATGTGGYEQYF.

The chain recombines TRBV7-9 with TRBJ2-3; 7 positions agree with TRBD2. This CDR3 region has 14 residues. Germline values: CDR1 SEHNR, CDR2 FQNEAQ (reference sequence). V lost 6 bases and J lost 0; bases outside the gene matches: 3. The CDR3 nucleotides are TGTGCCAGCAGTACTAGCGAGAGCACAGATACGCAGTATTTT. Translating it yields CASSTSESTDTQYF.